This passage covers 30 T cell receptor beta chains from one sample sequenced in a study of blood T cell repertoires in COVID-19. Sequencing was performed with immunoSEQ multiplex PCR; in TCRdb, only in-frame clones are kept and a portion is missing. Among about 70,000 clones listed, 86% were seen once. The sequenced material came from peripheral blood. All receptors derive from a human donor in a cohort sampled during active COVID-19.

For the CDR3, the DNA is TGTGCCAGCAGCCCCGAGCCTGAGCGGACTCTTGAGCAGTACTTC. Protein: CASSPEPERTLEQYF. The chain uses TRBV5-8 and TRBJ2-7; a possible D gene is TRBD2 (5 bases). Germline CDR1 is SGHTS and CDR2 is YDEGEE. The CDR3 has 15 residues. V gave up 4 bases and J gave up 7 bases, with 21 bases separating them.

The rearrangement joins TRBV25-1 to TRBJ2-5; D may be TRBD1 (5 bases). In germline, CDR1 is MGHDK, CDR2 SYGVNS. Trimming removed 6 bases at V and 2 bases at J, with 13 bases between. This CDR3 has 14 amino acids. Written as DNA, the CDR3 is TGTGCCAGCAGCCGGGTTCAGGGACAAGAGACCCAGTACTTC. Protein sequence: CASSRVQGQETQYF.

V and J are TRBV18 and TRBJ2-3; 12 nucleotides match TRBD1. J was trimmed by 5 bases and V by 3 bases; bases with no gene match: 6. The CDR3 loop spans 16 amino acids. The germline V gene encodes CDR1 KGHSH and CDR2 LQKENI. The CDR3 region is CASSPSGTGGLDTQYF. In nucleotides, the CDR3 is TGTGCCAGCTCACCTTCCGGGACAGGGGGCCTAGATACGCAGTATTTT.

This chain connects TRBV4-1 to TRBJ2-5; TRBD2 aligns across 15 bases. J gave up 5 bases and V 4 bases, and 8 bases lay outside the gene matches. The CDR3 is 17 amino acids. The germline V gene encodes CDR1 MGHRA and CDR2 YSYEKL. CDR3 amino acids: CASSLRTSGGGGETQYF. CDR3 nucleotide sequence: TGCGCCAGCAGCCTTCGGACTAGCGGGGGGGGAGGTGAGACCCAGTACTTC.

V and J are TRBV5-1 and TRBJ2-6, with TRBD2 matching 8 bases. This CDR3 contains 18 residues. Unmatched junction bases numbered 5, after V lost 0 bases and J lost 0 bases. Germline V lookup: CDR1 SGHRS, CDR2 YFSETQ. The CDR3 coding sequence is TGCGCCAGCAGCTTGGGGGGCGGGGGGCCCTCTGGGGCCAACGTCCTGACTTTC. Amino acid sequence: CASSLGGGGPSGANVLTF.

There are a few counts of this clone. The gene calls are TRBV2 and TRBJ1-5, with 8 bases identical to TRBD1. V was clipped by 6 bases and J by 6 bases; unmatched bases: 7. The CDR3 has 14 residues. Germline V gives CDR1 SNHLY, CDR2 FYNNEI. The CDR3 sequence: CASSRGQGGQPQHF. CDR3 sequence (DNA): TGTGCCAGCAGCCGAGGACAGGGAGGTCAGCCCCAGCATTTT.

This chain uses TRBV6-4 with TRBJ2-3; 13 positions agree with TRBD2. The CDR3 has 16 residues. Germline assignment: CDR1 MRHNA and CDR2 SNTAGT. The trim removed 6 bases at V and 2 bases at J, leaving 5 bases unmatched. The CDR3 region has the DNA TGTGCCAGCAGCGAGGGGACTAGCGGGAACACAGATACGCAGTATTTT. Its protein product is CASSEGTSGNTDTQYF.

V is TRBV29-1 and J is TRBJ1-2; 9 bases are a match to TRBD1. V was pared by 5 bases and J by 6 bases, with 7 bases of the junction left unmatched. Germline V CDR1 and CDR2: SQVTM, ANQGSEA. The CDR3 totals 13 residues. The CDR3: CSVTDRGVDGYTF. The CDR3 DNA is TGCAGCGTTACGGACAGGGGTGTGGATGGCTACACCTTC.

The chain recombines TRBV10-3 with TRBJ2-3; D ambiguous. V gave up 5 bases and J gave up 3 bases, with 9 bases separating them. The length of the CDR3 is 13 residues. Germline CDR1 reads ENHRY; CDR2 reads SYGVKD. The CDR3 reads CAISLARTDTQYF. CDR3 DNA: TGTGCCATCAGTCTCGCGAGGACAGATACGCAGTATTTT.

This clone was counted between two and nine times. The rearrangement joins TRBV2 to TRBJ1-4; 9 nucleotides agree with TRBD1. Looked up from germline, CDR1 is SNHLY and CDR2 is FYNNEI. The CDR3 contains 13 residues. Trimming removed 4 bases from V and 8 bases from J; junction bases left unmatched: 2. The CDR3 DNA reads TGTGCCAGCAGTGGGACAGGGGTAGAAAAACTGTTTTTT. Translating gives CASSGTGVEKLFF.

The chain employs TRBV7-3 and TRBJ2-5; possibly TRBD1 for D (6 bases). The V end lost 3 bases, the J end lost 2 bases, and 13 bases lay between the germline ends. The CDR3 is 15 residues long. CDR1 is SGHTA and CDR2 is FQGTGA in the germline V gene. In DNA, the CDR3 is TGTGCCAGCAGCTTCCGCAGGGGTCAACAAGAGACCCAGTACTTC. Residues: CASSFRRGQQETQYF.

The chain combines TRBV4-2 with TRBJ2-3; 10 bases fit TRBD2. From germline, CDR1 is LGHNA and CDR2 YNFKEQ. The CDR3 is made up of 18 amino acids. V shed 0 bases and J 1 base; nucleotides not matched to a gene: 7. CDR3 sequence (DNA): TGTGCCAGCAGCCAAGACCCCCTAGGACTAGCGGGCACAGATACGCAGTATTTT. Translated, it gives CASSQDPLGLAGTDTQYF.

The genes are TRBV18 and TRBJ2-1; maybe TRBD1 (6 bases). The CDR3 consists of 16 residues. V was cut by 3 bases and J by 0 bases, with 12 bases left in between. The germline V gene has CDR1 KGHSH and CDR2 LQKENI. The DNA for the CDR3 is TGTGCCAGCTCACCTCGAACGGACAGCTCCTACAATGAGCAGTTCTTC. Residues: CASSPRTDSSYNEQFF. The full variable domain, in which reference TRBV18 and TRBJ2-1 provide the parts outside the CDR3, is NAGVMQNPRHLVRRRGQEARLRCSPMKGHSHVYWYRQLPEEGLKFMVYLQKENIIDESGMPKERFSAEFPKEGPSILRIQQVVRGDSAAYFCASSPRTDSSYNEQFFGPGTRLTVL.

The chain is built from TRBV11-2 and TRBJ2-5; 7 nucleotides match TRBD2. J lost 3 bases, V lost 3 bases, and 1 base had no gene match. Germline values: CDR1 SGHAT, CDR2 FQNNGV. The CDR3 runs 13 residues. The CDR3 DNA is TGTGCCAGCAGCTTCGCGGGGGAAGAGACCCAGTACTTC. Translation: CASSFAGEETQYF. Variable domain in full (rest from reference TRBV11-2 and TRBJ2-5): EAGVAQSPRYKIIEKRQSVAFWCNPISGHATLYWYQQILGQGPKLLIQFQNNGVVDDSQLPKDRFSAERLKGVDSTLKIQPAKLEDSAVYLCASSFAGEETQYFGPGTRLLVL.

The V gene is TRBV2, the J gene TRBJ2-1; 8 bases align to TRBD2. From germline, CDR1 is SNHLY and CDR2 FYNNEI. Losses at the gene ends were 6 bases for V and 3 bases for J; bases not matched to a gene: 4. The length of the CDR3 is 14 residues. CDR3 DNA: TGTGCCAGCAGGGTTAGCGGGGACTACAATGAGCAGTTCTTC. The encoded protein is CASRVSGDYNEQFF.

The chain has TRBV5-6 and TRBJ1-6; tentatively, D is TRBD1 (6 bases). Germline loops: CDR1 SGHDT, CDR2 YYEEEE. The CDR3 totals 17 residues. Deletions cut 1 base from V and 0 bases from J, with 11 bases between. CDR3 in amino acids: CASSLSQGSSYNSPLHF. The CDR3 nucleotides read TGTGCCAGCAGCTTGTCACAGGGAAGCTCCTATAATTCACCCCTCCACTTT.

This sequence joins TRBV2 and TRBJ2-7; 12 bases line up with TRBD2. The germline CDR1 and CDR2 sequences are SNHLY and FYNNEI. V was pared by 6 bases and J by 9 bases, with 6 bases of the junction left unmatched. This CDR3 is built from 13 residues. The CDR3 is CASRPSGGGTQYF. CDR3 in DNA: TGTGCCAGCAGGCCTAGCGGGGGGGGAACGCAGTACTTC.

This clone was recorded once. The chain employs TRBV29-1 and TRBJ2-1; TRBD2 matches at 7 bases. The length of the CDR3 is 14 residues. Germline-derived CDR1 and CDR2 are SQVTM and ANQGSEA. V dropped 4 bases and J dropped 7; count of bases not matched to a gene: 10. CDR3 sequence (DNA): TGCAGCGTTGGCGCGGGGGTAAGCGTGAATGAGCAGTTCTTC. Translating it yields CSVGAGVSVNEQFF.

This rearrangement joins TRBV15 to TRBJ1-1, with a possible D match to TRBD1 (5 bases). Germline CDR1 LNHNV, CDR2 YYDKDF (reference sequence). The ends were cut back, 0 bases at V and 4 bases at J, with 15 bases in the middle. This CDR3 has 16 residues. The CDR3 is CATSRDSGSGATEAFF. The CDR3 bases are TGTGCCACCAGCAGAGATTCAGGGTCTGGGGCCACTGAAGCTTTCTTT.

V usage is TRBV7-3 and J usage is TRBJ2-1; TRBD2 aligns across 10 bases. Germline V gene sequence: CDR1 SGHTA, CDR2 FQGTGA. The ends lost 0 bases at V and 2 bases at J; junction bases unmatched: 4. This CDR3 contains 17 residues. CDR3: CASSLTSGGPAYNEQFF. In DNA form, the CDR3 reads TGTGCCAGCAGCTTAACTAGCGGGGGGCCTGCCTACAATGAGCAGTTCTTC.

In its sample, this clone was seen once. This CDR3 is CASSLGTTIYEQYF. For the CDR3, the DNA is TGTGCCAGCAGCTTGGGGACAACTATCTACGAGCAGTACTTC. V and J are TRBV5-6 and TRBJ2-7; tentatively, D is TRBD1 (5 bases). V shed 0 bases and J shed 3 bases, with 10 bases lying between them. The CDR3 loop spans 14 amino acids. Germline loops: CDR1 SGHDT, CDR2 YYEEEE.

This chain joins TRBV10-3 and TRBJ1-2; D not certain. Germline CDR1 reads ENHRY; CDR2 reads SYGVKD. V lost 2 bases, J lost 4 bases, and 14 bases lay in between. The length of the CDR3 is 15 residues. CDR3 DNA sequence: TGTGCCATCAGTGAGCACGCAGATCCTGGCTATGGCTACACCTTC. This translates into CAISEHADPGYGYTF.

This clone was found a few times. CDR3 coding DNA: TGTGCCAGCAGCTCCAGGGGACAGGGAGTTGAAGCTTTCTTT. It codes for CASSSRGQGVEAFF. The chain links TRBV7-2 to TRBJ1-1, with 9 bases lining up with TRBD1. CDR1 is SGHTA, CDR2 FQGNSA, per germline. The CDR3 covers 14 residues. With V trimmed by 4 bases and J by 7 bases, 7 bases remained unmatched.

The V gene is TRBV27, the J gene TRBJ1-6; 8 bases align to TRBD1. The CDR3 is 14 residues long. After removal of 7 bases from V and 10 bases from J, the junction contained 9 bases not matched to a gene. Germline-derived CDR1 and CDR2 are MNHEY and SMNVEV (reference sequence). The CDR3 DNA reads as TGTGCCAGCAAGCGGGGACAGGACGGCTCACCCCTCCACTTT. Protein: CASKRGQDGSPLHF.

This rearrangement joins TRBV5-1 to TRBJ2-7; D might be TRBD2 (6 bases). Germline V gene data show CDR1 as SGHRS and CDR2 as YFSETQ. Trimming shortened V by 4 bases and J by 0 bases, and 8 bases separated the two germline ends. The CDR3 is 13 amino acids. For the CDR3, the DNA is TGCGCCAGCAGCGCGGGAAGCTCCTACGAGCAGTACTTC. Translating it yields CASSAGSSYEQYF.

The rearrangement uses TRBV5-4 and TRBJ1-6; 8 nucleotides agree with TRBD1. Trimming at V came to 0 bases and at J to 9 bases, leaving 8 bases not matched to a gene. This CDR3 comprises 16 residues. The germline CDR1 and CDR2 sequences are SGHNT and YYREEE (reference sequence). This CDR3 reads CASSLAAGGKRSPLHF. For the CDR3, the DNA is TGTGCCAGCAGCTTGGCGGCAGGGGGCAAGCGTTCACCCCTCCACTTT.

Worth noting for this clone: The germline gene is not matched at one end of the junction; a read error may be the cause. This CDR3 is also generated by other DNA sequences in the sample. This rearrangement joins TRBV6-5 to TRBJ2-2, with 8 bases matching TRBD1. This CDR3 is 14 amino acids long. CDR1 is MNHEY and CDR2 is SVGAGI in the germline V gene. This CDR3 is CASRTGALTGELFF. The CDR3 DNA is TGTGCCAGCAGGACAGGGGCCCTCACCGGGGAACTGTTTTTT.

The genes are TRBV9 and TRBJ1-1, with D possibly TRBD1 on 5 matching bases. Trimming pared 4 bases from V and 3 bases from J, leaving 19 bases between. The CDR3 length is 16 residues. The germline gives CDR1 SGDLS, CDR2 YYNGEE. The CDR3 reads CASSPDIRTLDTEAFF. The DNA of the CDR3 is TGTGCCAGCAGCCCAGATATACGGACACTTGACACTGAAGCTTTCTTT.

V is TRBV5-5 and J is TRBJ2-7, with a weak D call TRBD2 (6 bases). V was trimmed by 5 bases and J by 2 bases, leaving 14 bases between them. Germline assignment: CDR1 SGHKS and CDR2 YYEKEE (reference sequence). This CDR3 is built from 14 residues. CDR3 residues: CASRWDSATYEQYF. The CDR3 DNA reads TGTGCCAGCAGATGGGACTCCGCCACCTACGAGCAGTACTTC.

The chain carries TRBV24-1 and TRBJ2-7; no firm D call. CDR3 length: 14 amino acids. The V gene's germline CDR1 is KGHDR and CDR2 SFDVKD. Trimming removed 4 bases at V and 3 bases at J, with 12 bases between. CDR3 nucleotide sequence: TGTGCCACCAGTGACCGAGCCGACAACTACGAGCAGTACTTC. It codes for CATSDRADNYEQYF.